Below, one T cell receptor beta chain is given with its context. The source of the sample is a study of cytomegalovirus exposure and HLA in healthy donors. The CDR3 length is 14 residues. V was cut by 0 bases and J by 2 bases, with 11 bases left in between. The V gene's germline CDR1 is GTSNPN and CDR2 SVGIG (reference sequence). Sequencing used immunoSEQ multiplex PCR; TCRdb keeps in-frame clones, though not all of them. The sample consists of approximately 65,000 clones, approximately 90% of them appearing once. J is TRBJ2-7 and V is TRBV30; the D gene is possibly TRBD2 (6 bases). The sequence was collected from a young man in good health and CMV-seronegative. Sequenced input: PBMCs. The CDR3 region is CAWSVRSGPYEQYF. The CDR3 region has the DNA TGTGCCTGGAGTGTACGTAGCGGCCCCTACGAGCAGTACTTC.